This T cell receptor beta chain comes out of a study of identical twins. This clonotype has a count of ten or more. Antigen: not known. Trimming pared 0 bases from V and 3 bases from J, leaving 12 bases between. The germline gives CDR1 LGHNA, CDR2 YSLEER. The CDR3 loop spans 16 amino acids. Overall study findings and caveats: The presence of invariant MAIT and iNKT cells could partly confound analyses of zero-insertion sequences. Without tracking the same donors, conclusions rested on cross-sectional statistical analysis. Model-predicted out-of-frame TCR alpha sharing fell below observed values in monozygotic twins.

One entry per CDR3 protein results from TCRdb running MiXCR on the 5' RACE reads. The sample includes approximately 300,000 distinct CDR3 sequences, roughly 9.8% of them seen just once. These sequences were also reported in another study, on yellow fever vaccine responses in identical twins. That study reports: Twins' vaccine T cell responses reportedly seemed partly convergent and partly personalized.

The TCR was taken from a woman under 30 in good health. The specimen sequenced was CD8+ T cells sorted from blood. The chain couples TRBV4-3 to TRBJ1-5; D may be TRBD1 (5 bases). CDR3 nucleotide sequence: TGCGCCAGCAGCCAAGATCCAGCAGGGACCAATCAGCCCCAGCATTTT. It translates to CASSQDPAGTNQPQHF.